This TCR beta chain was captured by sequencing in a study of T cell responses to AZD1222 COVID-19 vaccine. Sequenced by immunoSEQ multiplex PCR; TCRdb stores in-frame clones only, minus some. The table has nearly 35,000 clones, just over 85% seen once. The CDR3 covers 16 residues. The V and J ends lost 4 bases and 2 bases, in that order; junction bases with no gene match: 9. In germline, CDR1 is WSHSY, CDR2 SAAADI. This material consisted of peripheral blood, taken 28 days after the second AZD1222 dose. The origin of this receptor is an adult who received the AZD1222 COVID-19 vaccine. V and J are TRBV10-2 and TRBJ2-3, with 7 nucleotides matching TRBD2. The DNA for the CDR3 is TGCGCCAGCAGTGCAGGCCCTAGCGGATTCACAGATACGCAGTATTTT. Translating it yields CASSAGPSGFTDTQYF.